This T cell receptor (beta chain) was identified in a study of neurological immune-mediated disorders. Time point reported: longitudinal time-point 1 (baseline). Where libraries were unsorted, they were derived from 2 million PBMCs stored at -80 degrees C. The CDR3 consists of 13 residues. V lost 5 bases and J lost 5; bases outside the gene matches: 6. In germline, CDR1 is DFQATT, CDR2 SNEGSKA (reference sequence). This clonotype occurred many times. 5'RACE with 10-nucleotide random UMIs produced the cDNA. Every sequencing run produced over 190 million TCR-beta sequences, and the sequences from any one run covered 15-18 subjects. TCRdb re-derived calls from the 5' RACE reads in MiXCR, one entry per CDR3 protein. The profile shows some 54,000 distinct CDR3 sequences, around 11% of them singletons.

The material sequenced was PBMCs. This chain uses TRBV20-1 with TRBJ2-1; 7 bases are a match to TRBD1. This clonotype was sampled from a male donor with HTLV-1-associated myelopathy (HAM/TSP). The CDR3 loop reads CSASRGHDNEQFF. The CDR3 nucleotides read TGCAGTGCTTCTAGGGGGCATGACAATGAGCAGTTCTTC.